Listed below are T cell receptor beta chains from one sample, sequenced in a study of blood T cell repertoires in COVID-19. TCRdb's table, derived via immunoSEQ multiplex PCR, lists solely in-frame clones and lacks some. This sample carries 200,000 or so clones, around 89% of them seen once, and the ten largest clones take more than 2.5%. Sequenced input: PBMCs or T cells enriched from blood (not recorded which). The receptors come from a woman between 25 and 40 years old who had recovered from COVID-19. CDR3s include the opening cysteine and the closing phenylalanine or tryptophan. A D gene is named only where the DNA matches it firmly. Some rows mark clone size as missing; the rest say once, few, many or name a class of expanded clone.

V gene	CDR3 length	D gene	J gene	clone size	CDR3 DNA	CDR3 protein
TRBV9	16	TRBD1	TRBJ1-1	-	TGTGCCAGCAGCGTACTCGCCGGGACAGAGAACACTGAAGCTTTCTTT	CASSVLAGTENTEAFF
TRBV5-1	13	TRBD1	TRBJ1-1	-	TGCGCCAGCGGACAGGGAGTGAACACTGAAGCTTTCTTT	CASGQGVNTEAFF
TRBV29-1	13	-	TRBJ1-2	-	TGCAGCGCCCGCCTTACGGGTACCTATGGCTACACCTTC	CSARLTGTYGYTF
TRBV19	15	-	TRBJ1-5	once	TGTGCCAGTAGTATTCTTCCGCTAGGCAATCAGCCCCAGCATTTT	CASSILPLGNQPQHF
TRBV10-3	14	-	TRBJ2-6	-	TGTGCCACCATGGACAGCTCTGGGGCCAACGTCCTGACTTTC	CATMDSSGANVLTF
TRBV19	14	TRBD1	TRBJ1-4	-	TGTGCCAGTAGAGCGACAGGGGGGAATGAAAACTTGTTTTTT	CASRATGGNENLFF
TRBV7-9	15	TRBD1	TRBJ1-2	-	TGTGCCAGCAGCTTAACCGGGACAGCTAACTATGGCTACACCTTC	CASSLTGTANYGYTF
TRBV6-5	13	-	TRBJ1-1	-	TGTGCCAGCAACGCGGGATATCTCGCTGAAGCTTTCTTT	CASNAGYLAEAFF
TRBV25-1	14	-	TRBJ1-4	-	TGTGCCAGCGCCCTTGGGGAGGATCATGAAAAACTGTTTTTT	CASALGEDHEKLFF
TRBV4-3	17	-	TRBJ2-1	-	TGCGCCAGCAGCCAAGTTATTTCAAGCGGCTCCTACAATGAGCAGTTCTTC	CASSQVISSGSYNEQFF
TRBV5-4	13	-	TRBJ1-1	few	TGTGCCAGCAGAGACACAGGGTTTACTGAAGCTTTCTTT	CASRDTGFTEAFF
TRBV11-2	15	TRBD1	TRBJ1-3	few	TGTGCCAGCAGTCGTCCGGGACAGTGGGCTAACACCATATATTTT	CASSRPGQWANTIYF
TRBV5-4	14	-	TRBJ2-5	-	TGTGCCAGCAGCTTGCCAACAGGACAAGAGACCCAGTACTTC	CASSLPTGQETQYF
TRBV11-2	13	-	TRBJ2-2	-	TGTGCCAGCAGCTTAGATCCTCTCGGGGAGCTGTTTTTT	CASSLDPLGELFF
TRBV18	14	-	TRBJ1-4	-	TGTGCCACCTCCAGAGGACAGATTAATGAAAAACTGTTTTTT	CATSRGQINEKLFF
TRBV4-1	16	TRBD1	TRBJ2-3	-	TGCGCCAGCAGCCGGGGACAGGCCCCTAACACAGATACGCAGTATTTT	CASSRGQAPNTDTQYF
TRBV10-3	14	-	TRBJ2-3	-	TGTGCCATCCGGACATTAAACGGCGCAGATACGCAGTATTTT	CAIRTLNGADTQYF
TRBV5-6	14	-	TRBJ1-4	-	TGTGCCAGCAGCTTCTGGAGTACTAATGAAAAACTGTTTTTT	CASSFWSTNEKLFF
TRBV29-1	14	TRBD1	TRBJ1-1	-	TGCAGCGTAAACAGGGGGCGCGTGAACACTGAAGCTTTCTTT	CSVNRGRVNTEAFF
TRBV4-1	18	TRBD1	TRBJ1-3	few	TGCGCCAGCAGCCCCCTACAATTGGTACAGGGGATCGGAAACACCATATATTTT	CASSPLQLVQGIGNTIYF
TRBV4-1	15	-	TRBJ1-4	few	TGCGCCAGCAGCCCGAACGGTCTGACTAATGAAAAACTGTTTTTT	CASSPNGLTNEKLFF
TRBV9	16	TRBD2	TRBJ2-3	once	TGTGCCAGCAGTTGGGAGCGGGGTATATATGCAGATACGCAGTATTTT	CASSWERGIYADTQYF
TRBV14	16	-	TRBJ2-1	-	TGTGCCAGCAGCTTCCGTTCCGGGGTCTCCTACAATGAGCAGTTCTTC	CASSFRSGVSYNEQFF
TRBV9	12	-	TRBJ1-2	-	TGTGCCAGCAGTGTACAGGGACATACGTACACCTTC	CASSVQGHTYTF
TRBV6-5	15	TRBD1	TRBJ2-2	-	TGTGCCAGCAGTCGTAGGGGGCCGGACACCGGGGAGCTGTTTTTT	CASSRRGPDTGELFF
TRBV2	14	TRBD2	TRBJ2-4	-	TGTGCCAGCAATGCGGGGGGCCAAAAAAACATTCAGTACTTC	CASNAGGQKNIQYF